The sequence of this T cell receptor (beta chain) was determined in a study of blood T cell repertoires in COVID-19 (TCRdb year 2020). Study-level background: Samples covering the acute and convalescent phases of COVID-19 were provided by collaborators in the United States, Italy and Spain. The prospective study material was composed of cDNA or gDNA derived from T cells, B-cell-depleted T cells, or PBMCs. The dataset comprised deeply sampled blood TCRbeta repertoires from subjects exposed to, actively infected with, or recovered from COVID-19. The repertoires were released in a freely available public database intended as a resource for research on the immune response to SARS-CoV-2. The samples were drawn from the first 160 participants of the ongoing ImmuneRACE study and from 1,254 subjects provided by 6 global collaborators. A de-identified subject ID, COVID-19 status, age in years and sex were almost always included in the sample metadata. Where available, HLA class I and class II types were taken from metadata supplied by the sample provider and were not determined by assay-based typing.

As concerns this clone: What antigen it recognizes has not been identified. Base qualities are not provided; no much larger clone lies one nucleotide away.

In the prospective study, participants were roughly 18 to 95 years old, resided in 24 geographic areas of the United States, and were enrolled through a virtual design. Cohort assignment in the prospective study relied on participant-reported clinical history from a screening survey and a study questionnaire. For ImmuneRACE Cohort 3, a participant was defined as recovered based on two consecutive negative NP/OP PCR tests, clearance by a healthcare professional, or resolution of symptoms. In the prospective study, mobile phlebotomists collected whole blood, serum and a nasopharyngeal or oropharyngeal swab from each participant. Additional blood draws and questionnaires over an approximately 2-month period could optionally be provided by prospective study participants. Prospective study blood samples were shipped either frozen or at room temperature before DNA extraction. TCRbeta CDR3 regions were amplified from genomic DNA by means of the immunoSEQ Assay, a bias-controlled multiplex PCR. For the original study's pipeline: The number of nucleated cells in each sample was estimated from the amplification of reference gene primers within the assay. Sequence reads were collapsed and filtered to measure the absolute abundance of every unique TCRbeta CDR3 rearrangement. For each sample, productive Simpson clonality was calculated as the square root of Simpson's diversity index over productive rearrangements. TCRdb took over this immuneACCESS table, retaining in-frame rearrangements with V and J assigned. Such tables are incomplete; in checked studies, under half of the missing clones stem from an unresolved V gene, and the remainder is unexplained. The V and J calls and clone size were taken over from that table, and D and trimming were inferred from the DNA. A total of roughly 150,000 clones appear in this sample, around four fifths of them only once. 6.2% of the sample is held by the ten biggest clonotypes.

Overall results and qualifications from the work: The amount of clinical and demographic metadata varied by source and participant and was provided uncurated.

The germline V gene sets CDR1 to SQVTM and CDR2 to ANQGSEA. Inclusive of the bounding cysteine and phenylalanine, the CDR3 is 15 residues long. Solely the CDR3 DNA is kept, with 45 bases framed from the first base. Relative to germline, V is missing 6 bases and J is missing 4 bases, with 7 bases of the junction outside any gene match. The receptor's source is a woman in her forties who had recovered from COVID-19. The receptor chain draws on TRBV29-1 and TRBJ2-1, with 12 central nucleotides matching TRBD2. The sequenced sample was PBMCs or T cells enriched from blood (not recorded which). The CDR3 in this case is CSVSSGRAGYNEQFF. Read as DNA, the sequence is TGCAGCGTGTCTAGCGGGAGGGCGGGTTACAATGAGCAGTTCTTC.